The present T cell receptor beta chain was sequenced within a study of blood T cells in healthy people across ages (dated by TCRdb to about 2015). As for the study more broadly: In model experiments, template switching captured about one uniquely barcoded TCR beta cDNA molecule for every two T cells. The study measured age-related changes in TCR beta repertoire diversity using deep sequencing normalized with unique cDNA molecular identifiers. The donors were split into four age groups: young (average 16 years), middle-aged (nearly 40), aged (roughly 60) and long-lived (82). To avoid experimental bias, donors of different ages were distributed randomly across sequencing lanes. The study analyzed two additional independent replicas of 1 million unique cDNA reads from the same blood draw for two donors, one aged 18 to 29 and one aged 80 or older.

The library was generated by 5' RACE. These reads were obtained on an Illumina HiSeq 2500. A second roughly 6 to 12 cycle PCR used a sample-barcoded 5' primer and a J-beta primer mix. A unique molecular identifier was introduced onto each TCR beta cDNA molecule by a template-switch 5' adaptor carrying 12 random nucleotides. Each sample yielded at least 2.5 million CDR3-containing paired-end reads. First-strand cDNA was synthesized from all RNA with the Mint cDNA synthesis kit, primed by a TRBC-specific oligonucleotide. Following uracil-DNA glycosylase treatment, all cDNA underwent a first 18-cycle PCR with the universal primers M1SS and BC2_uni_R. The study's own analysis went as follows. Normalization of each sample was performed by random selection of 1 million high-quality reads, each carrying a distinct molecular identifier. Instead of being binned into consensus sequences, reads that shared molecular identifiers were thrown out. MiTCR, with a Q25 quality threshold and the strictest error-elimination algorithm, was used for CDR3 identification, clonotype clustering and error correction. A nonparametric unseen species model with Euler transformation was used to estimate a lower bound on total TCR beta diversity. Through fastp at Q25 and MiXCR, TCRdb rebuilt clones from the public reads, retaining in-frame beta chains. Each CDR3 protein appears once, grouped with its most common genes and DNA. What appears here as the V and J calls and clone size reflects TCRdb's work, not the paper's. The sample contains 800,000 to 900,000 distinct CDR3 sequences, around 68% of them found a single time. The ten largest account for roughly a quarter of the sample.

As regards this clonotype: Its antigen remains unidentified. There are no base qualities to consult, and no much larger clone falls within one base.

From the cysteine up to the phenylalanine, the CDR3 has a length of 15 residues. CDR3 DNA is the only sequence kept; it has 45 bases, read in frame from the first base. A distance of 18 bases separates the germline ends of V and J, which lose 0 bases and 9 bases respectively. As encoded in the germline V gene (reference sequence), CDR1 is DFQATT while CDR2 is SNEGSKA. The paper as a whole reports these results and caveats: Estimates of total diversity based on one million sequenced T cells were considered lower bounds and underestimates. The long-lived group showed more naive CD4+ T cells, fewer expanded clones and increased TCR diversity than the aged group, suggesting age selection. Since profiling was done on bulk unsorted PBMCs, naive and antigen-experienced compartments could not be conclusively compared. Observed TCR beta diversity correlated strongly with the percentage of naive T cells measured by flow cytometry. Donor CMV infection status was unknown, potentially confounding age-related changes in expanded clonotypes. Observed TCR beta diversity per million T cells fell roughly linearly with age, and a significant reduction was already apparent by age roughly 40.

Systemically healthy Caucasian individuals from Russia, around 38 in total and aged about 6 to 100 years, were included as donors. Each donor gave roughly 9.5 milliliters of peripheral blood, collected into EDTA-treated Vacutainer tubes. Ficoll-Paque density-gradient centrifugation was used to isolate PBMCs, with at least 6 million per sample. Total RNA, at least 6 micrograms per sample, was extracted from PBMCs with Trizol reagent. The percentages of naive CD45RAhigh/CD27high T cells were determined by flow cytometry on a PBMC aliquot from every donor. The receptor chain draws on TRBV20-1 and TRBJ2-1; the D gene is perhaps TRBD1 or TRBD2, as each covers 5 bases. The sample was blood. This clonotype was sampled from a man in his thirties or forties in good health. The sequence in DNA is TGCAGTGCTAGAGAGGTGGGGGTTTTCAACGGTGAGCAGTTCTTC. This sequence encodes CSAREVGVFNGEQFF.